This is a list of T cell receptor beta chains from one sample in a study of T cells after yellow fever vaccination. TCRdb re-called the 5' RACE reads with MiXCR, one entry per CDR3 protein. This repertoire shows roughly 520,000 distinct CDR3 sequences, 20% to 25% found once; its top ten account for approximately 16%. The material sequenced was PBMCs, taken approximately 22 days after the first yellow fever vaccination. These receptors came from a man between 18 and 35 years old who received the YFV17D yellow fever vaccine. The CDR3 runs from the conserved cysteine through the conserved F or W. A D gene is named only where the DNA matches it firmly. Clone sizes are given selectively: once, few, many, or a class where the clone is expanded.

clone_size: few; v_call: TRBV4-1; j_call: TRBJ2-3; d_call: -; cdr3_nt: TGCGCCAGCAGCCAAGTACAGGGACGGACAGATACGCAGTATTTT; cdr3_aa: CASSQVQGRTDTQYF
clone_size: many; v_call: TRBV29-1; j_call: TRBJ1-1; d_call: -; cdr3_nt: TGCAGCGTGCTCACAGTTCCCACTGAAGCTTTCTTT; cdr3_aa: CSVLTVPTEAFF
clone_size: many; v_call: TRBV5-1; j_call: TRBJ2-3; d_call: TRBD1; cdr3_nt: TGCGCCAGCAGCTTGGCCCTATGGACAGGGATGTATACGCAGTATTTT; cdr3_aa: CASSLALWTGMYTQYF
clone_size: -; v_call: TRBV25-1; j_call: TRBJ2-2; d_call: -; cdr3_nt: TGTGCCAGTAGCCGTACAGAGGAAAGCACCGGGGAGCTGTTTTTT; cdr3_aa: CASSRTEESTGELFF
clone_size: -; v_call: TRBV4-2; j_call: TRBJ2-1; d_call: -; cdr3_nt: TGTGCCAGCAGCCAAGACGGCGCGGATGATGAGCAGTTCTTC; cdr3_aa: CASSQDGADDEQFF
clone_size: few; v_call: TRBV11-2; j_call: TRBJ2-3; d_call: TRBD2; cdr3_nt: TGTGCCAGCAGCTTAGTTGGCGGGGGGGCCGCCGTGACAGATACGCAGTATTTT; cdr3_aa: CASSLVGGGAAVTDTQYF
clone_size: -; v_call: TRBV7-6; j_call: TRBJ2-6; d_call: -; cdr3_nt: TGTGCCAGCAGCTTCCGATCTGGGGCCAACGTCCTGACTTTC; cdr3_aa: CASSFRSGANVLTF
clone_size: few; v_call: TRBV12-3/TRBV12-4; j_call: TRBJ2-1; d_call: TRBD1; cdr3_nt: TGTGCCAGCAGACCGGGACAGGGGAATGAGCAGTTCTTC; cdr3_aa: CASRPGQGNEQFF
clone_size: few; v_call: TRBV6-2/TRBV6-3; j_call: TRBJ2-1; d_call: -; cdr3_nt: TGTGCCACAAAATGGCAGTACAATGAGCAGTTCTTC; cdr3_aa: CATKWQYNEQFF
clone_size: -; v_call: TRBV7-9; j_call: TRBJ2-2; d_call: -; cdr3_nt: TGTGCCAGCAGCCAACCAAGGGCAGGACACACCGGGGAGCTGTTTTTT; cdr3_aa: CASSQPRAGHTGELFF
clone_size: -; v_call: TRBV12-3/TRBV12-4; j_call: TRBJ2-1; d_call: -; cdr3_nt: TGTGCCGGCAGTTCGGGGCCTGGAAATGAGCAGTTCTTC; cdr3_aa: CAGSSGPGNEQFF
clone_size: -; v_call: TRBV10-3; j_call: TRBJ2-2; d_call: -; cdr3_nt: TGTGCCATCAACCGGGGGATAGTAGGGAACACCGGGGAGCTGTTTTTT; cdr3_aa: CAINRGIVGNTGELFF
clone_size: few; v_call: TRBV4-1; j_call: TRBJ1-5; d_call: -; cdr3_nt: TGCGCCAGCAGCCAAGGGACATATATAAGCAATCAGCCCCAGCATTTT; cdr3_aa: CASSQGTYISNQPQHF
clone_size: -; v_call: TRBV6-1; j_call: TRBJ1-5; d_call: TRBD1; cdr3_nt: TGTGCCAGCATCGACAGGGGTGGTAGGTCCCAGCATTTT; cdr3_aa: CASIDRGGRSQHF
clone_size: -; v_call: TRBV30; j_call: TRBJ2-2; d_call: TRBD1; cdr3_nt: TGTGCCTGGAGCCCGGGACAGGGATTCCCCGGGGAGCTGTTTTTT; cdr3_aa: CAWSPGQGFPGELFF
clone_size: -; v_call: TRBV7-6; j_call: TRBJ1-1; d_call: -; cdr3_nt: TGTGCCAGCAGCGACAATCAGGGCTGGGTTAACACTGAAGCTTTCTTT; cdr3_aa: CASSDNQGWVNTEAFF
clone_size: -; v_call: TRBV7-9; j_call: TRBJ2-5; d_call: TRBD1; cdr3_nt: TGTGCCAGCAGCGCGGGACAGGGAGGGGAGACCCAGTACTTC; cdr3_aa: CASSAGQGGETQYF
clone_size: few; v_call: TRBV4-2; j_call: TRBJ1-1; d_call: TRBD1; cdr3_nt: TGTGCCAGCAGCCAAGGAGACAGGGCTCTGAACACTGAAGCTTTCTTT; cdr3_aa: CASSQGDRALNTEAFF
clone_size: few; v_call: TRBV7-9; j_call: TRBJ1-1; d_call: -; cdr3_nt: TGTGCCAGCAGCCCCCTAGGGAATAGTGGGAACACTGAAGCTTTCTTT; cdr3_aa: CASSPLGNSGNTEAFF
clone_size: -; v_call: TRBV7-6; j_call: TRBJ2-2; d_call: TRBD1; cdr3_nt: TGTGCCAGCAGCCCAACAAACAGGGGAACCGGGGAGCTGTTTTTT; cdr3_aa: CASSPTNRGTGELFF
clone_size: few; v_call: TRBV3-1; j_call: TRBJ2-2; d_call: -; cdr3_nt: TGTGCCAGCAGCCCCCTAGCGGAGGGGGCGGGGGAGCTGTTTTTT; cdr3_aa: CASSPLAEGAGELFF
clone_size: -; v_call: TRBV20-1; j_call: TRBJ2-1; d_call: -; cdr3_nt: TGCAGTGCCAGAGGGGGGAGGTCCTACAATGAGCAGTTCTTC; cdr3_aa: CSARGGRSYNEQFF
clone_size: -; v_call: TRBV12-3/TRBV12-4; j_call: TRBJ1-5; d_call: -; cdr3_nt: TGTGCCAGCAGCCCCCCGCCCCGGGGCAATCAGCCCCAGCATTTT; cdr3_aa: CASSPPPRGNQPQHF
clone_size: few; v_call: TRBV6-2/TRBV6-3; j_call: TRBJ2-5; d_call: -; cdr3_nt: TGTGCCAGCAGTTACCTTACGACAGGCCGATACCAAGAGACCCAGTACTTC; cdr3_aa: CASSYLTTGRYQETQYF
clone_size: -; v_call: TRBV7-9; j_call: TRBJ1-1; d_call: -; cdr3_nt: TGTGCCAGCAGCTCAAGCACCGAAGGTAGAGCTTTCTTT; cdr3_aa: CASSSSTEGRAFF
clone_size: -; v_call: TRBV10-3; j_call: TRBJ2-2; d_call: TRBD1; cdr3_nt: TGTGCCTTCCGACCCGGGACAGGGGGGATCGGGGAGCTGTTTTTT; cdr3_aa: CAFRPGTGGIGELFF
clone_size: -; v_call: TRBV7-9; j_call: TRBJ2-2; d_call: TRBD1; cdr3_nt: TGTGCCAGAGACAGGGGAGACGGCACCGGGGAGCTGTTTTTT; cdr3_aa: CARDRGDGTGELFF
clone_size: once; v_call: TRBV9; j_call: TRBJ2-1; d_call: TRBD2; cdr3_nt: TGTGCCAGCAGCGTAGCTACGAGCGGGGCACACAATGAGCAGTTCTTC; cdr3_aa: CASSVATSGAHNEQFF
clone_size: -; v_call: TRBV20-1; j_call: TRBJ1-2; d_call: -; cdr3_nt: TGCAGTGCTAGTGAGGCAGATTTTTACTCCCCTATCTATTTCTATGGCTACACCTTC; cdr3_aa: CSASEADFYSPIYFYGYTF
clone_size: few; v_call: TRBV27; j_call: TRBJ1-5; d_call: -; cdr3_nt: TGTGCCAGCAGTTTGGGGGGGGTTCAGCCCCAGCATTTT; cdr3_aa: CASSLGGVQPQHF